This T cell receptor beta chain was recovered during a study of OX40 agonist ivuxolimab in advanced cancers. TCRdb's table, derived via immunoSEQ multiplex PCR, lists solely in-frame clones and lacks some. The sample holds more than 65,000 clones, around 94% seen once. This clone was seen only a few times. This CDR3 spans 12 amino acids. CDR1 is SEHNR and CDR2 is FQNEAQ in the germline V gene (reference sequence). V was shortened by 5 bases and J by 2 bases, with 6 bases between the two germline ends. This chain links TRBV7-9 with TRBJ1-2; D remains unclear. The source of this sequence is an adult with an advanced solid tumor such as melanoma, head and neck, liver or kidney cancer. The specimen was CD4+ or CD8+ T cells sorted from blood, collected in a trial of the OX40 agonist ivuxolimab. CDR3 protein: CASSLKNYGYTF. DNA of the CDR3: TGTGCCAGCAGCCTTAAGAACTATGGCTACACCTTC.